The rows below give T cell receptor beta chains drawn from one sample of a study of CD8+ T cells in alopecia areata. The protocol was immunoSEQ multiplex PCR, while the TCRdb copy is restricted to in-frame clones and leaves out a portion. This sample has around 190,000 clones, with about 61% found just once. Material for sequencing was CD8+ T cells sorted from blood. All receptors derive from a human donor in good health. The CDR3 runs from the conserved cysteine through the conserved F or W. The D gene is left open where the match is weak. Rows give clone size only sometimes, using once, few, many, or a class for an expanded clone.

j_call | clone_size | v_call | d_call | cdr3_nt | cdr3_aa
TRBJ2-1 | few | TRBV30 | . | TGTGCCTGGAGTGTACCAACCGGGACTCTCAGTTGGGGCGAGCAGTTCTTC | CAWSVPTGTLSWGEQFF
TRBJ1-1 | . | TRBV5-1 | . | TGCGCCAGCAGCTACCTCAGGGGATGGACTGAAGCTTTCTTT | CASSYLRGWTEAFF
TRBJ2-3 | . | TRBV30 | . | TGTGCCTGGAGTGTGGGGCTGGGCGGACCCACAGATACGCAGTATTTT | CAWSVGLGGPTDTQYF
TRBJ1-1 | few | TRBV5-1 | . | TGCGCCAGCCTGGGGGGGACTGAAGCTTTCTTT | CASLGGTEAFF
TRBJ2-3 | . | TRBV2 | . | TGTGCCAGCCTAATCCCCGGGCGCACAGATACGCAGTATTTT | CASLIPGRTDTQYF
TRBJ1-2 | . | TRBV7-9 | TRBD1 | TGTGCCAGCAGCTTAGCGCCGGACAGGGGTATCTCCTTC | CASSLAPDRGISF
TRBJ1-1 | . | TRBV7-9 | TRBD1 | TGTGCCAGCAGCTTACCGACGACAGGGGTTAACACTGAAGCTTTCTTT | CASSLPTTGVNTEAFF
TRBJ2-3 | . | TRBV13 | TRBD2 | TGTGCCAGCAGCGCCGCGACTAGCGGGGGGGCAGATACGCAGTATTTT | CASSAATSGGADTQYF
TRBJ2-2 | . | TRBV7-9 | . | TGTGCCAGCAGCCAGACTAAAGTGGACAGGAACACCGGGGAGCTGTTTTTT | CASSQTKVDRNTGELFF
TRBJ1-5 | few | TRBV5-6 | . | TGTGCCAGCAGCCCTGGAGTGGATCAGCCCCAGCATTTT | CASSPGVDQPQHF
TRBJ2-7 | . | TRBV27 | TRBD1 | TGTGCCAGCAGTGCGGGACAGGGGGGATTAGTGCAGTACTTC | CASSAGQGGLVQYF
TRBJ2-3 | . | TRBV4-1 | TRBD2 | TGCGCCAGCAGCCAAGATGCTAGCGGGGTAGGGACAGATACGCAGTATTTT | CASSQDASGVGTDTQYF
TRBJ1-1 | . | TRBV4-1 | . | TGCGCCAGCAGCCAAGAGCTTCGACAGATGAACACTGAAGCTTTCTTT | CASSQELRQMNTEAFF
TRBJ1-1 | . | TRBV5-6 | . | TGTGCCAGCAGCTACCGCCAGTTTGAAGCTTTCTTT | CASSYRQFEAFF
TRBJ2-2 | . | TRBV6-5 | . | TGTGCCAGCAGTTACAGGGCTAACACCGGGGAGCTGTTTTTT | CASSYRANTGELFF
TRBJ2-7 | . | TRBV9 | . | TGTGCCAGCAGCGTAGCTGGAGGGGAGCTTAGCGAGCAGTACTTC | CASSVAGGELSEQYF
TRBJ1-5 | . | TRBV19 | . | TGTGCCACCAACAGTGCCCTGAATCAGCCCCAGCATTTT | CATNSALNQPQHF
TRBJ2-6 | . | TRBV27 | . | TGTGCCAGCAGCTTGCTTGCCAGGGCTGGGGCCAACGTCCTGACTTTC | CASSLLARAGANVLTF
TRBJ1-2 | . | TRBV7-9 | . | TGTGCCAGCTCGACAACTGCTAACTATGGCTACACCTTC | CASSTTANYGYTF
TRBJ2-7 | once | TRBV29-1 | . | TGCAGCGTTGAATGGCGGGACGAGCAGTACTTC | CSVEWRDEQYF
TRBJ2-2 | . | TRBV30 | TRBD1 | TGTGCCTGGAGTGTCGGACAGGGGGCCGGGGAGCTGTTTTTT | CAWSVGQGAGELFF
TRBJ2-1 | . | TRBV7-9 | TRBD2 | TGTGCCAGCAGTTCTGAACTAGCGGGGGGAAATGAGCAGTTCTTC | CASSSELAGGNEQFF